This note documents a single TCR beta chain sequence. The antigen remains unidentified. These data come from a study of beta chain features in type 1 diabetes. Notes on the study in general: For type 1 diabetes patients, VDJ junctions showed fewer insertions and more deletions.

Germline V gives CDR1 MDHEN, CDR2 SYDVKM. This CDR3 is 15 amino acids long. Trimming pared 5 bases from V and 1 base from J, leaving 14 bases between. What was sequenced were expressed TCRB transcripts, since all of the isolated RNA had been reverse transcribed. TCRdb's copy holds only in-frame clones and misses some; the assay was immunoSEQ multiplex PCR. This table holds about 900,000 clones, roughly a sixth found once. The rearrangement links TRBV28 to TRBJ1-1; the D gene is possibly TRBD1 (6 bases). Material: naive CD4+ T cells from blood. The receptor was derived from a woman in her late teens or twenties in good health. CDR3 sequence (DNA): TGTGCCAGCAGTGAAATAGGACAGCAGAACACTGAAGCTTTCTTT. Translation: CASSEIGQQNTEAFF. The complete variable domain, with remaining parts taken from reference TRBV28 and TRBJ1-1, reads DVKVTQSSRYLVKRTGEKVFLECVQDMDHENMFWYRQDPGLGLRLIYFSYDVKMKEKGDIPEGYSVSREKKERFSLILESASTNQTSMYLCASSEIGQQNTEAFFGQGTRLTVV.